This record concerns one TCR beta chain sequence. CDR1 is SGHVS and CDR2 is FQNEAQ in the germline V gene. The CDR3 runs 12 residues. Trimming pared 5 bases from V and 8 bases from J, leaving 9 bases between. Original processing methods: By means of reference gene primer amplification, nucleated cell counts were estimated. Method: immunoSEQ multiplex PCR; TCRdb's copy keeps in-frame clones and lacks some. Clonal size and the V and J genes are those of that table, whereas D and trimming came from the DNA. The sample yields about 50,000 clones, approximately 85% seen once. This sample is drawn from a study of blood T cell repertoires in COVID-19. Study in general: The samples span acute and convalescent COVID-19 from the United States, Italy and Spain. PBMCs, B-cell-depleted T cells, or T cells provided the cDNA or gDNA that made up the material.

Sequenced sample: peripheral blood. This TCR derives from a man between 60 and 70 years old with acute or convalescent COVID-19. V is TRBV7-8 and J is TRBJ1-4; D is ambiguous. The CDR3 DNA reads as TGTGCCAGCAGCATGGAGGCCGAAAAACTGTTTTTT. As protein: CASSMEAEKLFF.